This TCR beta chain was documented in a study of vaccination effects on CD4 cells after COVID-19. Whole-study context: Two doses of BNT162b2 or mRNA-1273 vaccine were administered to participants.

The method was immunoSEQ multiplex PCR; TCRdb's version includes in-frame clones alone and lacks a portion of them. The top ten clones hold 10% to 15% of a sample with 55,000 to 80,000 clones, approximately 80% of them seen once. Per germline, CDR1 MNHEY and CDR2 SVGAGI. J lost 3 bases, V lost 6 bases, and 6 bases had no gene match. The CDR3 is made up of 14 amino acids. About this clone: Its specificity is not known.

The ViraFEST assay expanded antigen-specific CD4+ T cells with viral peptide pools before sequencing. The culture ran for under eleven days, and then CD4+ T cells were isolated. Each vaccine recipient was nucleocapsid antibody negative and had no prior SARS-CoV-2 infection. The gene calls are TRBV6-5 and TRBJ1-2, with 8 bases matching TRBD1. The sample was CD4+ T cells from PBMCs cultured with SARS-CoV-2 spike peptides, taken before COVID-19 vaccination. The origin of this receptor is a human donor who received a COVID-19 vaccine. The CDR3 bases are TGTGCCAGCAGCTCAGGGGGCTTAGACTATGGCTACACCTTC. Encoded protein: CASSSGGLDYGYTF.